This TCR beta chain was recorded in a study (dated by TCRdb to between 2015 and 2016). Receptors were amplified or captured by RT-PCR. The listed sequencing device is Illumina MiSeq. TCRdb trimmed public reads at Q25 via fastp, called clones via MiXCR and kept in-frame beta chains. Every distinct CDR3 protein forms one entry, paired with its most common genes and DNA. For this sample the table gives approximately 720,000 distinct CDR3 sequences, of which 13% to 15% were detected only once. The ten biggest clones cover roughly 3.9% of the sample. In regard to this clonotype: The specificity of this receptor is unknown. Base qualities are not at hand, and no much larger clone is one base apart.

Counted from cysteine to phenylalanine, this CDR3 has 13 amino acids. CDR3 DNA is the only sequence kept; it has 39 bases, read in frame from the first base. V is pruned by 5 bases and J by 7 bases, leaving 3 bases of the junction without a gene match. Sequencing was done on a sample of memory CD4+ T cells from blood. The rearrangement combines TRBV12-3 or TRBV12-4 with TRBJ2-5; 11 bases in the middle match TRBD1. The clonotype comes from a female donor in good health, serving as a healthy control. The CDR3: CASSPGQGATQYF. The nucleotides are TGTGCCAGCAGTCCCGGACAGGGGGCGACCCAGTACTTC.